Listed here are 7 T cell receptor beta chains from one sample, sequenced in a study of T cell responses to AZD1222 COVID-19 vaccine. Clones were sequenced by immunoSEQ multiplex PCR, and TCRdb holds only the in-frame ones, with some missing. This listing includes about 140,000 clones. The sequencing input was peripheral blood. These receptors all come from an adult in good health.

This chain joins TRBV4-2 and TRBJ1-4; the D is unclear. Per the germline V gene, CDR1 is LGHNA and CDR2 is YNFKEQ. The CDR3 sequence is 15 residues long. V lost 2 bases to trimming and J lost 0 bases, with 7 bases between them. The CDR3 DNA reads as TGTGCCAGCAGCCAACTAAGATCAACTAATGAAAAACTGTTTTTT. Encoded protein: CASSQLRSTNEKLFF.

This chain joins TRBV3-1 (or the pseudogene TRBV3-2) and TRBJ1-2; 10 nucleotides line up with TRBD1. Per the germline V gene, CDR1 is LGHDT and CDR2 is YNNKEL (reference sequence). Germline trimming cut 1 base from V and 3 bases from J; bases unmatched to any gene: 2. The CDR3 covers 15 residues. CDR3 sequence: CASSQGQGAYYGYTF. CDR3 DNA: TGTGCCAGCAGCCAAGGACAGGGGGCTTACTATGGCTACACCTTC.

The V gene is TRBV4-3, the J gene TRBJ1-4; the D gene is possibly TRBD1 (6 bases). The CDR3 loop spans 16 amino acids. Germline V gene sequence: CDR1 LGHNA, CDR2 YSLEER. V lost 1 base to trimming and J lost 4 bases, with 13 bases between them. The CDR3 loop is CASSQARGVGNEKLFF. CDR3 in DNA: TGCGCCAGCAGCCAAGCCAGGGGAGTGGGTAATGAAAAACTGTTTTTT.

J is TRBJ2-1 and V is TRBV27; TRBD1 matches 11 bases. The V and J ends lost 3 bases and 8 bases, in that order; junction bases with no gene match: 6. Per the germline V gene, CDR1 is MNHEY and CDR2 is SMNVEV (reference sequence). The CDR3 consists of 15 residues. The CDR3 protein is CASSLGQGVRHEQFF. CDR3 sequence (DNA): TGTGCCAGCAGTTTGGGACAGGGGGTTAGGCATGAGCAGTTCTTC.

The CDR3 loop is CASSPVGQGGHGYTF. The CDR3, as DNA: TGTGCCAGCAGTCCCGTCGGACAGGGAGGCCATGGCTACACCTTC. This sequence joins TRBV28 and TRBJ1-2; 8 nucleotides align to TRBD1. Trimming cost V 5 bases and J 6 bases; bases outside gene matches: 11. The germline CDR1 and CDR2 sequences are MDHEN and SYDVKM. The CDR3 is 15 amino acids.

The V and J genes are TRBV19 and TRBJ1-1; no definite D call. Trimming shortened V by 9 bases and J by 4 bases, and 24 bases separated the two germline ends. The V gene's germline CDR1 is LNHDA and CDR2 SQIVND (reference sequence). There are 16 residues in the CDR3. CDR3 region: CASRAGSGPFSTEAFF. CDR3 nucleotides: TGTGCCAGCCGTGCTGGCAGTGGGCCTTTTAGCACTGAAGCTTTCTTT.

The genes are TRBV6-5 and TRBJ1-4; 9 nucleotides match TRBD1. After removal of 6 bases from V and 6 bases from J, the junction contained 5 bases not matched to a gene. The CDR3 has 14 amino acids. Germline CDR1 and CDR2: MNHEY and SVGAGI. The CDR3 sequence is CASRPTGGDEKLFF. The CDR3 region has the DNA TGTGCCAGCAGGCCGACAGGGGGGGATGAAAAACTGTTTTTT.